The sample holds a few counts of the clone carrying this TCR beta chain. CDR1 and CDR2 (germline): SGHRS, YFSETQ. The CDR3 extends over 15 amino acids. V was pared by 5 bases and J by 0 bases, with 12 bases between. The data were obtained in a study of cytomegalovirus exposure and HLA in healthy donors. PCR primers comprised 60 Vbeta and 13 Jbeta primers. The data were produced by immunoSEQ multiplex PCR, yet TCRdb's version contains in-frame clones alone and is incomplete. The sample includes about 200,000 clones, around 79% of them seen just once. This clonotype was obtained from a male donor in good health and CMV-seronegative. Sequencing was done on a sample of PBMCs. The V call is TRBV5-1, the J call TRBJ2-4; D is unclear. The CDR3 spells CASSNILLAKNIQYF. The CDR3 DNA follows: TGCGCCAGCAGTAATATCCTACTAGCCAAAAACATTCAGTACTTC.